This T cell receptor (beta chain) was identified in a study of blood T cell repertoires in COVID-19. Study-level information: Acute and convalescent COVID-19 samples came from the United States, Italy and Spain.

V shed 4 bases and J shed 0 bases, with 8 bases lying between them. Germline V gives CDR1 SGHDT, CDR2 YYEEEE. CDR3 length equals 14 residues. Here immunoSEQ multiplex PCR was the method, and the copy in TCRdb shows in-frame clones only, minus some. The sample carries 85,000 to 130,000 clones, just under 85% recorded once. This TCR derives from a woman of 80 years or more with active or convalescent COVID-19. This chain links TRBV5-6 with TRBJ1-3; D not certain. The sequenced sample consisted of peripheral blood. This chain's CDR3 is CASSADTSGNTIYF. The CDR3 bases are TGTGCCAGCAGCGCAGACACCTCTGGAAACACCATATATTTT. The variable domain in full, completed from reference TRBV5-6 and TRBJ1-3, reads DAGVTQSPTHLIKTRGQQVTLRCSPKSGHDTVSWYQQALGQGPQFIFQYYEEEERQRGNFPDRFSGHQFPNYSSELNVNALLLGDSALYLCASSADTSGNTIYFGEGSWLTVV.